This T cell receptor beta chain was identified during a study of blood T cell repertoires in COVID-19. Repertoires were generated with immunoSEQ multiplex PCR, while TCRdb's copy carries only in-frame clones and drops some. Of approximately 130,000 clones in the sample, roughly three quarters were seen once. The CDR3 totals 12 residues. V lost 6 bases and J lost 4, with 10 bases in between. The chain recombines TRBV12-3 or TRBV12-4 with TRBJ2-7; possibly TRBD1 for D (5 bases). The sequence came from a human donor in a cohort sampled during active COVID-19. Sequencing was carried out using peripheral blood. The CDR3 reads CASRATAYEQYF. CDR3 bases: TGTGCCAGCAGGGCGACAGCTTACGAGCAGTACTTC.